The subject of this entry is one T cell receptor (beta chain). The data originate from a study of blood T cell repertoires in COVID-19. One Seattle source followed patients from active infection through their disease course. Profiled with immunoSEQ multiplex PCR; TCRdb holds only in-frame clones, not every one. The top ten clones hold 7% of a sample with 150,000 to 200,000 clones, 70% to 85% of them seen once. This CDR3 is built from 13 residues. From germline, CDR1 is MNHNY and CDR2 SVGAGI (reference sequence). V lost 5 bases, J lost 4 bases, and 12 bases lay in between. The receptor comes from a woman aged 40-49 years with COVID-19, enrolled during active disease. The sample taken for sequencing was peripheral blood. The chain employs TRBV6-6 and TRBJ2-7; perhaps TRBD2 as D (6 bases). The CDR3 protein is CASSKGLLYEQYF. In DNA form, the CDR3 reads TGTGCCAGCAGTAAGGGACTCCTTTACGAGCAGTACTTC.